The present T cell receptor beta chain was sequenced within a study of blood T cell repertoires in COVID-19. Study in general: COVID-19 samples, acute and convalescent, were from the United States, Italy and Spain. The analysed material was cDNA or gDNA that came from T cells, B-cell-depleted T cells, or PBMCs.

Under the authors' procedure: Counts of nucleated cells, estimated from reference gene primer amplification, were obtained. Assay: immunoSEQ multiplex PCR; the TCRdb copy retains only in-frame clones and omits some. D and trimming come from the DNA, and the V and J calls and clone size come from that table. In the table there are about 670,000 clones, about 87% of which are singletons. V lost 8 bases and J 7 bases, leaving 17 bases between the germline ends. From germline, CDR1 is SEHNR and CDR2 FQNEAQ (reference sequence). The CDR3 is made up of 14 amino acids. The chain links TRBV7-9 to TRBJ1-4; D call uncertain. The sequence came from a woman aged 18-29 years with acute or convalescent COVID-19. Sequenced input: peripheral blood. The CDR3, as DNA: TGTGCCAGCCGGGGATCGTCGGTTACTGAAAAACTGTTTTTT. It encodes CASRGSSVTEKLFF.